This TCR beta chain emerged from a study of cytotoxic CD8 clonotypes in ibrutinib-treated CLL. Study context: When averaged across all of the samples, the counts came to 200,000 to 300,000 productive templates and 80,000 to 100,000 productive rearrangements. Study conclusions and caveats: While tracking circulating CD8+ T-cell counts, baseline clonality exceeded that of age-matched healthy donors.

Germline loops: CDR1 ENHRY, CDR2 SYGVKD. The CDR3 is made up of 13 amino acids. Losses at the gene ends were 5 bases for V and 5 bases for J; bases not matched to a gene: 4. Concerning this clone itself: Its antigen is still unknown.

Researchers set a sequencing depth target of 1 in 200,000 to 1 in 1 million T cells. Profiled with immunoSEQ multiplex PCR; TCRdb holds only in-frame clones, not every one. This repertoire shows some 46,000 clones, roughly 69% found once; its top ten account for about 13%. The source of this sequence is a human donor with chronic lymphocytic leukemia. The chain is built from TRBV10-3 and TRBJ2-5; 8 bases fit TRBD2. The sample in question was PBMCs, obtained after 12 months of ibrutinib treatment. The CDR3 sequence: CAISPGGRETQYF. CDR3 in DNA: TGTGCCATCAGTCCGGGGGGGCGGGAGACCCAGTACTTC.